This TCR beta chain was profiled in a study of shared clonotypes between healthy human individuals. The CDR3 length is 17 residues. J gave up 2 bases and V 4 bases, and 6 bases lay outside the gene matches. From germline, CDR1 is SGDLS and CDR2 YYNGEE. The study enrolled healthy HIV-negative adults without recent acute infections or vaccinations as donors. Each subset's genomic DNA was shared equally among a number of immunoSEQ plates. Only in-frame clones appear in the TCRdb table, and some are missing; sequencing was by immunoSEQ multiplex PCR. Among some 300,000 clones listed, less than 85% were seen once.

The sequencing sample was made of memory CD4+ T cells sorted from blood. Indicated subset: CD45RA-negative fraction. This TCR was recovered from a man between 25 and 39 years old in good health. The chain carries TRBV9 and TRBJ2-1, with 13 bases matching TRBD2. The CDR3 DNA follows: TGTGCCAGCAGCCAAGGACTAGCGGGAGCCCCCTACAATGAGCAGTTCTTC. Translating gives CASSQGLAGAPYNEQFF.